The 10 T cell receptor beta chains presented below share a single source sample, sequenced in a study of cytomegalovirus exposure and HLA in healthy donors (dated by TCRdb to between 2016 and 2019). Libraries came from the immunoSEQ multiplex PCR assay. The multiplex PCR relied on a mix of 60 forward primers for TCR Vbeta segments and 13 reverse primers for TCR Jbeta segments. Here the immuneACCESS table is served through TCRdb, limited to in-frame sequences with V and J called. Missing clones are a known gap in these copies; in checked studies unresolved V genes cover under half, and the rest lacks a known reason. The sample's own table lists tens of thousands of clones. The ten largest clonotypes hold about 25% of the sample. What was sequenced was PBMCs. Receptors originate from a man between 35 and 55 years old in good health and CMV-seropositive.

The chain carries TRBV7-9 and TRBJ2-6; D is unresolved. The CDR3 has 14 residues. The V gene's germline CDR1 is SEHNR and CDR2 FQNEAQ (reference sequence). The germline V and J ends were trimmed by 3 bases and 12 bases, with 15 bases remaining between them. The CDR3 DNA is TGTGCCAGCAGCTTCGGTAGCAGTCGCCGCGTCCTGACTTTC. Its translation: CASSFGSSRRVLTF.

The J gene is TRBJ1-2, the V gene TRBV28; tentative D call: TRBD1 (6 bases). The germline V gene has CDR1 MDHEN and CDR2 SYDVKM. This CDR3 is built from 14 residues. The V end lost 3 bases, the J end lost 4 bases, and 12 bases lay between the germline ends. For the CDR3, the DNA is TGTGCCAGCAGTTTTGTGAGGACAGTCTATGGCTACACCTTC. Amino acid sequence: CASSFVRTVYGYTF.

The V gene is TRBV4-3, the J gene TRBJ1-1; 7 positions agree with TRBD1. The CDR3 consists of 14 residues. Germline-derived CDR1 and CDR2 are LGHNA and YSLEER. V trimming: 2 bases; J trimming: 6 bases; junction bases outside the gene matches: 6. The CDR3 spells CASSQQQGSPEAFF. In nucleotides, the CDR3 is TGCGCCAGCAGCCAACAACAGGGGTCCCCTGAAGCTTTCTTT.

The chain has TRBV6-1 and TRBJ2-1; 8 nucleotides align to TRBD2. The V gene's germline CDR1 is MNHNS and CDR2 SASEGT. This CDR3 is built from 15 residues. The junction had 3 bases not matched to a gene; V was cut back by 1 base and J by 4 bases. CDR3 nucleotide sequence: TGTGCCAGCAGTGAAGGCACTAGCGGTTACAATGAGCAGTTCTTC. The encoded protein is CASSEGTSGYNEQFF.

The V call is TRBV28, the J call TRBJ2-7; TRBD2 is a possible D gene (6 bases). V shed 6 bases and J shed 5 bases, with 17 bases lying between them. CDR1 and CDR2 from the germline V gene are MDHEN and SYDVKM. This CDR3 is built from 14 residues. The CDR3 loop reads CASRGLEGWNEQYF. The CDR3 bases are TGTGCCAGCAGAGGCCTGGAGGGGTGGAACGAGCAGTACTTC.

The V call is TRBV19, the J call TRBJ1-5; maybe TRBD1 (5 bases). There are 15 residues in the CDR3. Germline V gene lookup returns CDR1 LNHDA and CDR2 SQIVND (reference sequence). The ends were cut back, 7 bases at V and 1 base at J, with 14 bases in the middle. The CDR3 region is CASNQGTVSNQPQHF. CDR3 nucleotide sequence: TGTGCCAGTAACCAGGGCACAGTCAGCAATCAGCCCCAGCATTTT.

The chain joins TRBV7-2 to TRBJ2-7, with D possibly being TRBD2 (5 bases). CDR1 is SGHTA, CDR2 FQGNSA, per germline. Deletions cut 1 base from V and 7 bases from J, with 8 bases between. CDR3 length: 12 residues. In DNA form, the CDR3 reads TGTGCCAGCAGCTTAGGAGGGTGGGAGCAGTACTTC. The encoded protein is CASSLGGWEQYF.

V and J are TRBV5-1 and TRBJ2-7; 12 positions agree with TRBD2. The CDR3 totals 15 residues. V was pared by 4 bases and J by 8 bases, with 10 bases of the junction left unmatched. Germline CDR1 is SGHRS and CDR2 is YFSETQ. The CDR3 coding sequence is TGCGCCAGCAGCCCAACGACTAGCGGGAGCCCTAAGCAGTACTTC. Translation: CASSPTTSGSPKQYF. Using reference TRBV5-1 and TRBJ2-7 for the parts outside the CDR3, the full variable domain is KAGVTQTPRYLIKTRGQQVTLSCSPISGHRSVSWYQQTPGQGLQFLFEYFSETQRNKGNFPGRFSGRQFSNSRSEMNVSTLELGDSALYLCASSPTTSGSPKQYFGPGTRLTVT.

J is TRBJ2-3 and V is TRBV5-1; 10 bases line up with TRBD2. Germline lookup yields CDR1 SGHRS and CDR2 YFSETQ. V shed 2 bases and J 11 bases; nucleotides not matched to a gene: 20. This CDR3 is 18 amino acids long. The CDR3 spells CASSLPRLTSGERRRQYF. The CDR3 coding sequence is TGCGCCAGCAGCTTACCGCGCCTAACTAGCGGGGAGCGGCGGAGGCAGTATTTT.

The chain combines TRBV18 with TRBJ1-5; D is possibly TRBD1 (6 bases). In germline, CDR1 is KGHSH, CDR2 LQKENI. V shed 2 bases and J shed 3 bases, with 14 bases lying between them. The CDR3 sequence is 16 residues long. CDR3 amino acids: CASSPSGGRNNQPQHF. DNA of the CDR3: TGTGCCAGCTCACCAAGCGGGGGGCGCAACAATCAGCCCCAGCATTTT.